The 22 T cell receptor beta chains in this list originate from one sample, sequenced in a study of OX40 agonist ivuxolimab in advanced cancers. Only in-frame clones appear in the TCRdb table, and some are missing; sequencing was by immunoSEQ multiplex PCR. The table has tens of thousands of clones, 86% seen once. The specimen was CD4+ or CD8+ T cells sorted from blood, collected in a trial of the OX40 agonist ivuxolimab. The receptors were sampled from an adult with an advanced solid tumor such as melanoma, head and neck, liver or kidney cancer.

For the CDR3, the DNA is TGTGCCTGGGATCGGGGAACGAACACTGAAGCTTTCTTT. Protein sequence: CAWDRGTNTEAFF. J is TRBJ1-1 and V is TRBV30; D uncertain. CDR1 is GTSNPN and CDR2 is SVGIG in the germline V gene (reference sequence). The CDR3 extends over 13 amino acids. The V end was cut by 5 bases, the J end by 1 base, with 11 bases between.

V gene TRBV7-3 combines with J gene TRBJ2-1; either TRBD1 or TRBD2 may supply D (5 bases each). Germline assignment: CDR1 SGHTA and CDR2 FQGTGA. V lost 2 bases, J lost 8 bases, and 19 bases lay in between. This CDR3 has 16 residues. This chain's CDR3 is CASSLGGRLTGDEQFF. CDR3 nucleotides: TGTGCCAGCAGCTTAGGGGGTAGGCTCACAGGCGATGAGCAGTTCTTC.

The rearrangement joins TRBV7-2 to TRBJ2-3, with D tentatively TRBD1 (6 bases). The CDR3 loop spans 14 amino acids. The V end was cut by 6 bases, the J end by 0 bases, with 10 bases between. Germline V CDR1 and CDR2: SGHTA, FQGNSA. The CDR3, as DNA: TGTGCCAGCAGAGGGACAACTAGCACAGATACGCAGTATTTT. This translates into CASRGTTSTDTQYF.

The CDR3 loop is CASSFLAGTDTQYF. The CDR3 nucleotides read TGCGCCAGCAGCTTTCTAGCGGGCACAGATACGCAGTATTTT. The chain links TRBV5-1 to TRBJ2-3; 7 bases fit TRBD2. This CDR3 is built from 14 residues. The V gene end was trimmed by 2 bases and the J gene end by 1 base; junction bases not matched to a gene: 1. Germline V gene data show CDR1 as SGHRS and CDR2 as YFSETQ.

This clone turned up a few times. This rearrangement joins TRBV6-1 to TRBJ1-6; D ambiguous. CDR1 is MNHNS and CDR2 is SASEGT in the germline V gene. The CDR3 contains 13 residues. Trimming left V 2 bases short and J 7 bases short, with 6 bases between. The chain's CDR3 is CASSESGNSPLHF. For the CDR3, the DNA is TGTGCCAGCAGTGAATCTGGGAATTCACCCCTCCACTTT.

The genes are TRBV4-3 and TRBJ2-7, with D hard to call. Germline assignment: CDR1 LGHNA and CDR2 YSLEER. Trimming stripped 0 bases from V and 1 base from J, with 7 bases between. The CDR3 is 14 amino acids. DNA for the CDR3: TGCGCCAGCAGCCAAGATCAACAATCCTACGAGCAGTACTTC. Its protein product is CASSQDQQSYEQYF.

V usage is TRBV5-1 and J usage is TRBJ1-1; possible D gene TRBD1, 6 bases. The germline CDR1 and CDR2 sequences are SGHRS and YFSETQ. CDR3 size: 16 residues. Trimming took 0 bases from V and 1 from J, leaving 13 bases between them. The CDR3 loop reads CASSLVRGNTNTEAFF. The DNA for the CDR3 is TGCGCCAGCAGCTTGGTTAGGGGGAATACGAACACTGAAGCTTTCTTT.

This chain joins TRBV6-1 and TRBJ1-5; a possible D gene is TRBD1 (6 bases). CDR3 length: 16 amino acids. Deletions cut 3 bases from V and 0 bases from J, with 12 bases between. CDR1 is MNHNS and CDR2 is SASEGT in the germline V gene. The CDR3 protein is CASSDWGGASNQPQHF. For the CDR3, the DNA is TGTGCCAGCAGTGATTGGGGGGGGGCTAGCAATCAGCCCCAGCATTTT.

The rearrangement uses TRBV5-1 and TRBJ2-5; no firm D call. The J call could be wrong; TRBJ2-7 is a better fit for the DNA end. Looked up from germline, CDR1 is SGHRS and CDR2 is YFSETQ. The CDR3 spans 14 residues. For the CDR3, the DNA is TGCGCCAGCAGCGTCGACGTGAGAAACTACGAGCAGTACTTC. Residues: CASSVDVRNYEQYF.

As DNA, the CDR3 is TGCGCCAGCAGCTTGGGACAGGGAAACTTAGGGAGGACTGAAGCTTTCTTT. Translating it yields CASSLGQGNLGRTEAFF. The V gene is TRBV5-1, the J gene TRBJ1-1, with 7 bases aligning to TRBD1. J was trimmed by 5 bases and V by 0 bases; bases with no gene match: 13. Germline V lookup: CDR1 SGHRS, CDR2 YFSETQ. CDR3 size: 17 residues.

CDR3 residues: CAWSTRDDQPQHF. CDR3 nucleotides: TGTGCCTGGAGTACCAGGGATGATCAGCCCCAGCATTTT. This sequence joins TRBV30 and TRBJ1-5, with D tentatively TRBD1 (5 bases). The V gene's germline CDR1 is GTSNPN and CDR2 SVGIG (reference sequence). V shed 2 bases and J shed 5 bases, with 10 bases lying between them. The CDR3 consists of 13 residues.

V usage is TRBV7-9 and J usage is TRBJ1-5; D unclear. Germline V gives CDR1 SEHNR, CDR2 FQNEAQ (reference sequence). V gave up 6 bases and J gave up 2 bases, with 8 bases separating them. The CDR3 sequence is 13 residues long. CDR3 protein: CASRRDGNQPQHF. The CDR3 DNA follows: TGTGCCAGCAGGAGGGATGGCAATCAGCCCCAGCATTTT.

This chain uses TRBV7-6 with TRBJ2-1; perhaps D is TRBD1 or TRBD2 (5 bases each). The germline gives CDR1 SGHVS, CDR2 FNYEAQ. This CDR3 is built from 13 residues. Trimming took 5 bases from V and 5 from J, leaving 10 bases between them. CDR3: CASSPGRNNEQFF. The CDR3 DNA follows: TGTGCCAGCAGCCCGGGGCGAAACAATGAGCAGTTCTTC. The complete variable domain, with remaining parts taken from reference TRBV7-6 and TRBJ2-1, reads GAGVSQSPRYKVTKRGQDVALRCDPISGHVSLYWYRQALGQGPEFLTYFNYEAQQDKSGLPNDRFSAERPEGSISTLTIQRTEQRDSAMYRCASSPGRNNEQFFGPGTRLTVL.

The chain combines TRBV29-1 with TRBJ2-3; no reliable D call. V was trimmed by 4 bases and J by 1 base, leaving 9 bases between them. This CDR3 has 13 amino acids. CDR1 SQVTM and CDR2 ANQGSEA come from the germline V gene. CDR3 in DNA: TGCAGCGTTGCCGACTCTGGCACAGATACGCAGTATTTT. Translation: CSVADSGTDTQYF.

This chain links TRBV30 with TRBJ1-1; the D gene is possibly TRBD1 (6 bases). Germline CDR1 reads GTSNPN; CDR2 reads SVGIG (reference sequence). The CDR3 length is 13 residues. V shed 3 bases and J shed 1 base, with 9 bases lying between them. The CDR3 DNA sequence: TGTGCCTGGAGGGACAGTGAGAACACTGAAGCTTTCTTT. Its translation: CAWRDSENTEAFF.

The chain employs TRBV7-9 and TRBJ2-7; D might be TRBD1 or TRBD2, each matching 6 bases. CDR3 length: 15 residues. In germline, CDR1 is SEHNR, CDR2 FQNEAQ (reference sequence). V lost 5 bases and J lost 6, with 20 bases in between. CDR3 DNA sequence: TGTGCCAGCAGCCGGGGGCAGGGTGGACCCCTCGAGCAGTACTTC. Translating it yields CASSRGQGGPLEQYF.

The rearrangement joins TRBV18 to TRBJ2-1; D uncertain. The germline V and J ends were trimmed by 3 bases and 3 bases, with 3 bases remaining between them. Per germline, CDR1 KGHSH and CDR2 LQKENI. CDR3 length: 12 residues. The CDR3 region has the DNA TGTGCCAGCTCACCGGACTACAATGAGCAGTTCTTC. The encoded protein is CASSPDYNEQFF.

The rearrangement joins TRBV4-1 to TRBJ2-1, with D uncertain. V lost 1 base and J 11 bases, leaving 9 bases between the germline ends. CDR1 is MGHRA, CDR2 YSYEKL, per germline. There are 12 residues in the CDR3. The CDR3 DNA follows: TGCGCCAGCAGCCAAGGCGTAACTAAGCAGTTCTTC. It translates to CASSQGVTKQFF.

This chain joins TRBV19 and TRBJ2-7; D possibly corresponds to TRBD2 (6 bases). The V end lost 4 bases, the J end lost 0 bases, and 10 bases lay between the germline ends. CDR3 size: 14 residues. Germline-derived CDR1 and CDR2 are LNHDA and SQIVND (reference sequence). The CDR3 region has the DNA TGTGCCAGTAGTAATGGGGGGAGCTCCTACGAGCAGTACTTC. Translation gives CASSNGGSSYEQYF.

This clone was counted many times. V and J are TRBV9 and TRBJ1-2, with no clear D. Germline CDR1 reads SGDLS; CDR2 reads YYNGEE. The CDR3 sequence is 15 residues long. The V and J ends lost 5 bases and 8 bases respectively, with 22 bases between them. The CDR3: CASSAAVGGLSGYTF. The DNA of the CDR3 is TGTGCCAGCAGTGCAGCGGTAGGAGGGTTGAGCGGCTACACCTTC.

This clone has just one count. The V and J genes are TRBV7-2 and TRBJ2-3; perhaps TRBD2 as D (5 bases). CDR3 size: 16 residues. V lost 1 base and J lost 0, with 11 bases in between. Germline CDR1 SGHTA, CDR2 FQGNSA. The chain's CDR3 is CASSLVSGSSTDTQYF. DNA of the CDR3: TGTGCCAGCAGCTTAGTTTCGGGGTCTAGCACAGATACGCAGTATTTT. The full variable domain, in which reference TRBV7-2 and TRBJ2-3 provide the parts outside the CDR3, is GAGVSQSPSNKVTEKGKDVELRCDPISGHTALYWYRQSLGQGLEFLIYFQGNSAPDKSGLPSDRFSAERTGGSVSTLTIQRTQQEDSAVYLCASSLVSGSSTDTQYFGPGTRLTVL.

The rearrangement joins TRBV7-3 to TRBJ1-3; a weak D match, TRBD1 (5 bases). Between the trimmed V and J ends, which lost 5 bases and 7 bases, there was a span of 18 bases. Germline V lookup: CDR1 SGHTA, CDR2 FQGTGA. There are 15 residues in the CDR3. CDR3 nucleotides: TGTGCCAGCAGCCTGATCGGGTCAGGGAGTAACACCATATATTTT. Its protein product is CASSLIGSGSNTIYF.